The present T cell receptor beta chain was sequenced within a study of cytomegalovirus exposure and HLA in healthy donors. Trimming at V came to 7 bases and at J to 8 bases, leaving 19 bases not matched to a gene. Per the germline V gene, CDR1 is LNHDA and CDR2 is SQIVND (reference sequence). The CDR3 length is 16 residues. It was with 60 Vbeta and 13 Jbeta primers that the PCR ran. The method was immunoSEQ multiplex PCR; TCRdb's version includes in-frame clones alone and lacks a portion of them. The sample has about 150,000 clones; 60% to 85% are singletons. Points on this clone: No antigen is known for it.

Study findings and constraints: Looking again later, the authors saw that most CMV-associated TCR beta chains seemed HLA-restricted.

The sample was PBMCs. This TCR came from a man aged 35 to 55 in good health and CMV-seropositive. The J gene is TRBJ1-2, the V gene TRBV19; 7 bases match TRBD1. The CDR3 spells CASTLTGPPVIGGYTF. The CDR3 DNA follows: TGTGCCAGTACCCTGACAGGGCCCCCCGTGATTGGAGGCTACACCTTC.